This TCR beta chain was recorded in a study of T cells expressing NK-cell markers (TCRdb year 2020). Background for the entire study: TCR beta-chain repertoires were profiled in sorted CD3+CD56+NKG2C+, CD3+CD56+NKG2C- and CD3+CD56-NKG2C+ T-cell subsets from eight donors. Seven of the eight sequenced donors were HCMV-seropositive and one was HCMV-seronegative. All eight donors whose samples were sequenced were randomly selected healthy volunteers, three of them men and five women. Illumina HiSeq 2000/2500, MiSeq or NextSeq was used to sequence libraries as 2 x 150 bp reads. What the work shows at the level of the full study, not this receptor alone: In five to seven donors, the dominant CD3+CD56+NKG2C+ clonotypes were among the top 10 CD8+ clonotypes and accounted for about 1.0-8% of CD8+ T cells. Those dominant clonotypes were again the most abundant among CD3+CD56-NKG2C+ cells in several donors, at about 25-65%. Whether the expanded NKG2C-expressing T cell clones were specific for HCMV antigens remained unclear.

CDR1 and CDR2 (SQVTM, ANQGSEA) derive from the germline V gene. The CDR3 sequence holds 12 residues, the cysteine and phenylalanine included. No DNA appears here. TCRdb names Illumina HiSeq 2000 as the instrument used. 5'RACE template switching, by which a universal primer site and unique molecular identifiers were added, was used to make TCR beta cDNA libraries. Priming for cDNA synthesis came from the TCR beta constant segment, and two successive PCR amplification steps followed. In the source study's methods: Reads were demultiplexed and grouped by UMI with MIGEC, and clonotypes were assembled and quantified with MiTCR. To remove erroneous sequences, TCR cDNA sequences were retained only when supported by two or more reads. The tcR package was used for downstream repertoire analysis, and clonotypes were matched across fractions by CDR3 nucleotide sequence plus V segment. VDJmatch was used to annotate antigen specificity against VDJdb, with one amino acid substitution allowed in CDR3. TCRdb reprocessed the reads into one record per CDR3 protein sequence, lacking DNA. None of the V and J calls come from the authors' own analysis; TCRdb made them. The table held for this sample gives hundreds of thousands of distinct CDR3 sequences. Together, the top ten hold around 4% of the sample.

HCMV-specific IgG was detected in serum with a commercial ELISA kit to determine HCMV serostatus. Peripheral blood mononuclear cells were isolated from blood by Ficoll density gradient centrifugation. Comments on this clonotype: This clone's antigen is unknown.

This TCR derives from a man aged 18 to 29 in good health. Donor details come from another sample of the same person, matched by shared clones. The sample comprised blood T cells: a sorted CD56 or NKG2C T cell subset, CD4+ or CD8+ T cells, or bulk PBMC T cells (not recorded which). Rearrangement joined TRBV29-1 to TRBJ2-1. The CDR3 is CSVEEISHEQFF.